This TCR beta chain comes out of a study of blood T cells in healthy people across ages. With 7 bases removed from V and 4 bases from J, the gap between germline ends came to 16 bases. The CDR3 spans 15 residues. Germline V gives CDR1 SNHLY, CDR2 FYNNEI. This clonotype appeared many times. The sample providers were healthy Caucasian people from Russia, aged about 6 to 100. A J-beta primer mix and a sample-barcoded 5' primer were used in a second PCR of about 7 to 11 cycles. All cDNA molecules were each tagged by a template-switch adaptor with 12 random nucleotides. Each CDR3 protein is one row after TCRdb ran MiXCR on the 5' RACE reads. This table holds roughly 550,000 distinct CDR3 sequences, 24% found once. The same sample was also studied in work on T cells of mothers and their children. This second report adds: Researchers put all of the extracted RNA into cDNA synthesis, using around 1.5 ug per 15 ul. For unrelated pairs as for related ones, thymic selection shapes TCR recombination output similarly.

The clonotype originates from a boy between 5 and 17 years old in good health. The material sequenced was blood. The chain recombines TRBV2 with TRBJ2-2, with D possibly TRBD1 on 6 matching bases. CDR3 bases: TGTGCCAGCACCCATGACAGGCGCAGCACCGGGGAGCTGTTTTTT. Its protein is CASTHDRRSTGELFF.